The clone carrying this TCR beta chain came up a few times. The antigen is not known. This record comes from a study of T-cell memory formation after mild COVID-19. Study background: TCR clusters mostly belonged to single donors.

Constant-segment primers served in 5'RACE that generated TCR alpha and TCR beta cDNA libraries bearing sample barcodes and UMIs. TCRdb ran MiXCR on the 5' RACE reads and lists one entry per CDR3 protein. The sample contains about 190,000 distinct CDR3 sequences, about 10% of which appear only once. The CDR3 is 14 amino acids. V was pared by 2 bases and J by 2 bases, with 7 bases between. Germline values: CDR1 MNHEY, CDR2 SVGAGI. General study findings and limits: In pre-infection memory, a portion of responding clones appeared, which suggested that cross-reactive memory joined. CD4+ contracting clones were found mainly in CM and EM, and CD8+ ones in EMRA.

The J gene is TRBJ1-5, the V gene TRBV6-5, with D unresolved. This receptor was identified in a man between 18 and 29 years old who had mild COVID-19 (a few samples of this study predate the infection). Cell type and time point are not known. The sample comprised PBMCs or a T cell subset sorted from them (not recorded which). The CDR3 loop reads CASSYRGRNQPQHF. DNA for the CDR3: TGTGCCAGCAGTTACCGGGGTCGCAATCAGCCCCAGCATTTT.